The rows below give T cell receptor beta chains drawn from one sample of a study. TCRdb re-analysed the RT-PCR reads in MiXCR, keeping a single row per CDR3 protein. The table shows hundreds of thousands of distinct CDR3 sequences, with more than 13% occurring only once. Sequencing input: memory CD4+ T cells from blood. These receptors were taken from a female donor in good health, serving as a healthy control. The CDR3 runs from the conserved cysteine through the conserved F or W. Fields, in order: CDR3 protein, CDR3 DNA, J gene, D gene, V gene, clone size. The D gene is left open where the match is weak. A clone size is listed for some rows: how often the clone was seen (once, few, many), or a class if it is expanded.

CDR3aa: CASSLAPGGTEAFF; CDR3nt: TGTGCCAGCAGCTTAGCTCCAGGTGGGACTGAAGCTTTCTTT; j_gene: TRBJ1-1; d_gene: -; v_gene: TRBV7-2; abundance: few
CDR3aa: CAISESGREVGQPQHF; CDR3nt: TGTGCCATCAGTGAGTCAGGCAGGGAGGTAGGACAGCCCCAGCATTTT; j_gene: TRBJ1-5; d_gene: -; v_gene: TRBV10-3; abundance: -
CDR3aa: CASSFLFGAGGGTEAFF; CDR3nt: TGCGCCAGCAGCTTCCTGTTTGGGGCCGGGGGTGGAACTGAAGCTTTCTTT; j_gene: TRBJ1-1; d_gene: -; v_gene: TRBV5-1; abundance: many
CDR3aa: CSARTSGLLSSYNEQFF; CDR3nt: TGCAGTGCAAGGACTAGCGGGCTCCTCAGCTCCTACAATGAGCAGTTCTTC; j_gene: TRBJ2-1; d_gene: TRBD2; v_gene: TRBV20-1; abundance: few
CDR3aa: CASSPRARSGANVLTF; CDR3nt: TGTGCCAGCAGCCCACGAGCCCGCTCTGGGGCCAACGTCCTGACTTTC; j_gene: TRBJ2-6; d_gene: -; v_gene: TRBV7-2; abundance: -
CDR3aa: CASSQAAEAFF; CDR3nt: TGCGCCAGCAGCCAAGCTGCAGAAGCTTTCTTT; j_gene: TRBJ1-1; d_gene: -; v_gene: TRBV4-1; abundance: few
CDR3aa: CASSLASGTTTGNTIYF; CDR3nt: TGTGCCAGCAGCTTAGCCTCGGGGACGACCACTGGAAACACCATATATTTT; j_gene: TRBJ1-3; d_gene: -; v_gene: TRBV7-2; abundance: many
CDR3aa: CASSRDSGREQYF; CDR3nt: TGTGCCAGCAGCCGGGACAGTGGACGCGAGCAGTACTTC; j_gene: TRBJ2-7; d_gene: TRBD1; v_gene: TRBV7-6; abundance: many
CDR3aa: CSTRDIGTDTQYF; CDR3nt: TGCAGTACCCGGGACATTGGCACAGATACGCAGTATTTT; j_gene: TRBJ2-3; d_gene: -; v_gene: TRBV20-1; abundance: -
CDR3aa: CSARQGFRVTEAFF; CDR3nt: TGCAGTGCTAGACAGGGATTTAGAGTTACTGAAGCTTTCTTT; j_gene: TRBJ1-1; d_gene: -; v_gene: TRBV20-1; abundance: few
CDR3aa: CASSLGPTEVPQHF; CDR3nt: TGTGCCAGCAGCTTGGGACCGACGGAGGTGCCCCAGCATTTT; j_gene: TRBJ1-5; d_gene: -; v_gene: TRBV5-6; abundance: few
CDR3aa: CASSPRAGPQHF; CDR3nt: TGTGCCAGCAGCCCCCGAGCGGGGCCCCAGCATTTT; j_gene: TRBJ1-5; d_gene: -; v_gene: TRBV7-2; abundance: -
CDR3aa: CASSLQAANTGELFF; CDR3nt: TGTGCCAGCAGCTTACAGGCCGCCAACACCGGGGAGCTGTTTTTT; j_gene: TRBJ2-2; d_gene: -; v_gene: TRBV7-2; abundance: few
CDR3aa: CASSGDTADTQYF; CDR3nt: TGTGCCAGCAGCGGGGACACCGCGGATACGCAGTATTTT; j_gene: TRBJ2-3; d_gene: -; v_gene: TRBV9; abundance: -
CDR3aa: CASSFVSGPRLVGFKNEQFF; CDR3nt: TGTGCCAGCAGCTTTGTTTCAGGACCGAGACTAGTAGGTTTCAAGAATGAGCAGTTCTTC; j_gene: TRBJ2-1; d_gene: -; v_gene: TRBV7-9; abundance: -
CDR3aa: CASSRGTSGGDNEQFF; CDR3nt: TGCGCCAGCAGCAGGGGGACTAGCGGGGGGGACAATGAGCAGTTCTTC; j_gene: TRBJ2-1; d_gene: TRBD2; v_gene: TRBV5-1; abundance: few
CDR3aa: CASSPLTGVSYEQYF; CDR3nt: TGCGCCAGCAGCCCACTGACAGGGGTTTCCTACGAGCAGTACTTC; j_gene: TRBJ2-7; d_gene: TRBD1; v_gene: TRBV5-1; abundance: -
CDR3aa: CASSFGVNYGYTF; CDR3nt: TGTGCCAGCAGCTTTGGGGTGAACTATGGCTACACCTTC; j_gene: TRBJ1-2; d_gene: -; v_gene: TRBV7-2; abundance: many
CDR3aa: CSARDVTSGRAPAFF; CDR3nt: TGCAGTGCTAGAGATGTAACTAGCGGGAGGGCCCCGGCGTTCTTC; j_gene: TRBJ2-1; d_gene: TRBD2; v_gene: TRBV20-1; abundance: -
CDR3aa: CSASTARSIDGSPLHF; CDR3nt: TGCAGTGCTAGCACGGCGAGGAGCATTGACGGGTCACCCCTCCACTTT; j_gene: TRBJ1-6; d_gene: -; v_gene: TRBV20-1; abundance: many
CDR3aa: CAKGQGNEADTQYF; CDR3nt: TGTGCTAAGGGGCAGGGGAATGAGGCAGATACGCAGTATTTT; j_gene: TRBJ2-3; d_gene: -; v_gene: TRBV2; abundance: -
CDR3aa: CSASGWADYKNIQYF; CDR3nt: TGCAGTGCTTCCGGATGGGCGGACTACAAAAACATTCAGTACTTC; j_gene: TRBJ2-4; d_gene: -; v_gene: TRBV20-1; abundance: few
CDR3aa: CASSLGGGWNLREQFF; CDR3nt: TGTGCCAGCAGTTTAGGGGGGGGATGGAACCTCCGGGAGCAGTTCTTC; j_gene: TRBJ2-1; d_gene: TRBD2; v_gene: TRBV12-3/TRBV12-4; abundance: few
CDR3aa: CSAGRADYEQYF; CDR3nt: TGCAGTGCGGGGCGGGCCGACTACGAGCAGTACTTC; j_gene: TRBJ2-7; d_gene: -; v_gene: TRBV20-1; abundance: many
CDR3aa: CAINGALDTEAFF; CDR3nt: TGTGCCATCAACGGGGCGTTGGACACTGAAGCTTTCTTT; j_gene: TRBJ1-1; d_gene: -; v_gene: TRBV10-3; abundance: few
CDR3aa: CASSLEAFMKAFF; CDR3nt: TGTGCCAGCAGTTTAGAGGCTTTCATGAAAGCTTTCTTT; j_gene: TRBJ1-1; d_gene: -; v_gene: TRBV28; abundance: -
CDR3aa: CASRHGTANYGYTF; CDR3nt: TGTGCCAGCAGACACGGGACAGCTAACTATGGCTACACCTTC; j_gene: TRBJ1-2; d_gene: TRBD1; v_gene: TRBV6-6; abundance: -
CDR3aa: CASSVGGTADTEAFF; CDR3nt: TGTGCCAGCAGCGTTGGAGGGACAGCTGACACTGAAGCTTTCTTT; j_gene: TRBJ1-1; d_gene: TRBD1; v_gene: TRBV9; abundance: -
CDR3aa: CASSIPGQGGSTDTQYF; CDR3nt: TGTGCCAGCAGCATCCCGGGACAGGGAGGAAGCACAGATACGCAGTATTTT; j_gene: TRBJ2-3; d_gene: TRBD1; v_gene: TRBV5-8; abundance: few
CDR3aa: CASSWGRMGNGSPLHF; CDR3nt: TGTGCCAGCAGCTGGGGGCGGATGGGGAACGGTTCACCCCTCCACTTT; j_gene: TRBJ1-6; d_gene: -; v_gene: TRBV7-2; abundance: many
CDR3aa: CSARDQTSGRYGEQFF; CDR3nt: TGCAGTGCTAGAGACCAGACTAGCGGGAGATACGGTGAGCAGTTCTTC; j_gene: TRBJ2-1; d_gene: TRBD2; v_gene: TRBV20-1; abundance: few
CDR3aa: CAWTPGLAGGTDTQYF; CDR3nt: TGTGCCTGGACTCCGGGACTAGCGGGGGGCACAGATACGCAGTATTTT; j_gene: TRBJ2-3; d_gene: TRBD2; v_gene: TRBV30; abundance: few
CDR3aa: CASSLGTRSSYNEQFF; CDR3nt: TGTGCCAGCAGTTTAGGGACAAGAAGCTCCTACAATGAGCAGTTCTTC; j_gene: TRBJ2-1; d_gene: -; v_gene: TRBV12-3/TRBV12-4; abundance: many
CDR3aa: CASSLRPPTNEKLFF; CDR3nt: TGCGCCAGCAGCTTACGACCCCCAACTAATGAAAAACTGTTTTTT; j_gene: TRBJ1-4; d_gene: -; v_gene: TRBV4-1; abundance: few
CDR3aa: CATSRLDRALNEQYF; CDR3nt: TGTGCCACCAGCAGACTTGACAGGGCCCTCAACGAGCAGTACTTC; j_gene: TRBJ2-7; d_gene: TRBD1; v_gene: TRBV15; abundance: many
CDR3aa: CASSRDRGLEQYF; CDR3nt: TGCGCCAGCAGTCGGGACAGGGGCCTCGAGCAGTACTTC; j_gene: TRBJ2-7; d_gene: TRBD1; v_gene: TRBV5-1; abundance: many
CDR3aa: CASWGQGIGGEQYF; CDR3nt: TGTGCCAGCTGGGGACAGGGCATAGGAGGCGAGCAGTACTTC; j_gene: TRBJ2-7; d_gene: TRBD1; v_gene: TRBV6-2/TRBV6-3; abundance: -
CDR3aa: CSVEGDSYEQYF; CDR3nt: TGCAGTGTCGAGGGGGATTCCTACGAGCAGTACTTC; j_gene: TRBJ2-7; d_gene: -; v_gene: TRBV20-1; abundance: few
CDR3aa: CAWSVGGTDTQYF; CDR3nt: TGTGCCTGGAGTGTAGGGGGCACAGATACGCAGTATTTT; j_gene: TRBJ2-3; d_gene: -; v_gene: TRBV30; abundance: many
CDR3aa: CASSALGGNTEAFF; CDR3nt: TGTGCCAGCAGTGCCTTAGGGGGGAACACTGAAGCTTTCTTT; j_gene: TRBJ1-1; d_gene: -; v_gene: TRBV6-6; abundance: many
CDR3aa: CASTWREIFNEQFF; CDR3nt: TGTGCCAGCACATGGAGGGAGATTTTCAATGAGCAGTTCTTC; j_gene: TRBJ2-1; d_gene: -; v_gene: TRBV7-9; abundance: many
CDR3aa: CSARLRGQATSNYGYTF; CDR3nt: TGCAGTGCTAGACTTAGGGGGCAGGCGACTTCTAACTATGGCTACACCTTC; j_gene: TRBJ1-2; d_gene: TRBD1; v_gene: TRBV20-1; abundance: -
CDR3aa: CSVSVRDNSPLHF; CDR3nt: TGCAGCGTTAGTGTCAGAGACAATTCACCCCTCCACTTT; j_gene: TRBJ1-6; d_gene: -; v_gene: TRBV29-1; abundance: -
CDR3aa: CASSKSSNQPQHF; CDR3nt: TGTGCCAGCAGCAAATCTAGCAATCAGCCCCAGCATTTT; j_gene: TRBJ1-5; d_gene: -; v_gene: TRBV12-3/TRBV12-4; abundance: -
CDR3aa: CASSLDSARTGLMYGYTF; CDR3nt: TGTGCCAGCAGCTTAGATAGCGCTAGGACAGGTCTGATGTATGGCTACACCTTC; j_gene: TRBJ1-2; d_gene: TRBD1; v_gene: TRBV7-2; abundance: many
CDR3aa: CASSRGQAFTDTQYF; CDR3nt: TGTGCCAGCAGCCGGGGACAGGCTTTCACAGATACGCAGTATTTT; j_gene: TRBJ2-3; d_gene: TRBD1; v_gene: TRBV5-5; abundance: few
CDR3aa: CASSALRGQNYQETQYF; CDR3nt: TGTGCCAGCAGCGCACTACGGGGACAGAACTACCAAGAGACCCAGTACTTC; j_gene: TRBJ2-5; d_gene: TRBD1; v_gene: TRBV6-1; abundance: many
CDR3aa: CASSPRPIADTQYF; CDR3nt: TGTGCCAGCAGCCCTCGTCCGATAGCAGATACGCAGTATTTT; j_gene: TRBJ2-3; d_gene: -; v_gene: TRBV7-6; abundance: -
CDR3aa: CSARDSGPGRDTQYF; CDR3nt: TGCAGTGCTAGAGATAGCGGCCCAGGCAGAGATACGCAGTATTTT; j_gene: TRBJ2-3; d_gene: -; v_gene: TRBV20-1; abundance: -
CDR3aa: CSAPRTTYEQYF; CDR3nt: TGCAGTGCCCCGCGGACCACCTACGAGCAGTACTTC; j_gene: TRBJ2-7; d_gene: -; v_gene: TRBV20-1; abundance: -
CDR3aa: CASSFRGDTQYF; CDR3nt: TGTGCCAGCAGCTTCCGGGGAGATACGCAGTATTTT; j_gene: TRBJ2-3; d_gene: -; v_gene: TRBV7-2; abundance: few
CDR3aa: CGSSPGDRHGYGYTF; CDR3nt: TGTGGCAGCAGCCCCGGGGACAGGCACGGCTATGGCTACACCTTC; j_gene: TRBJ1-2; d_gene: TRBD1; v_gene: TRBV7-2; abundance: few
CDR3aa: CASAVAKVTEAFF; CDR3nt: TGCGCCAGCGCGGTAGCAAAGGTCACTGAAGCTTTCTTT; j_gene: TRBJ1-1; d_gene: -; v_gene: TRBV5-1; abundance: many
CDR3aa: CASSPTGPNYNEQFF; CDR3nt: TGTGCCAGCAGCCCGACGGGCCCGAACTACAATGAGCAGTTCTTC; j_gene: TRBJ2-1; d_gene: -; v_gene: TRBV7-8; abundance: -
CDR3aa: CASSLVGVPYNEQFF; CDR3nt: TGCGCCAGCAGCTTGGTGGGAGTCCCTTACAATGAGCAGTTCTTC; j_gene: TRBJ2-1; d_gene: -; v_gene: TRBV5-1; abundance: few
CDR3aa: CASSPYFGGAEETQYF; CDR3nt: TGTGCCAGCAGTCCCTACTTCGGCGGAGCCGAAGAGACCCAGTACTTC; j_gene: TRBJ2-5; d_gene: -; v_gene: TRBV28; abundance: -
CDR3aa: CASSRGLAGGLRDTQYF; CDR3nt: TGCGCCAGCAGCCGAGGACTAGCGGGAGGTTTGCGAGATACGCAGTATTTT; j_gene: TRBJ2-3; d_gene: TRBD2; v_gene: TRBV4-1; abundance: few
CDR3aa: CASSPGTSGSYNEQFF; CDR3nt: TGTGCCAGCAGCCCAGGGACTAGCGGGAGCTACAATGAGCAGTTCTTC; j_gene: TRBJ2-1; d_gene: TRBD2; v_gene: TRBV5-1; abundance: many
CDR3aa: CASSKNRETEAFF; CDR3nt: TGTGCCAGCAGTAAAAACAGGGAAACTGAAGCTTTCTTT; j_gene: TRBJ1-1; d_gene: -; v_gene: TRBV27; abundance: few
CDR3aa: CASSQTTHSNQPQHF; CDR3nt: TGCGCCAGCAGCCAAACAACCCATAGCAATCAGCCCCAGCATTTT; j_gene: TRBJ1-5; d_gene: -; v_gene: TRBV4-3; abundance: few